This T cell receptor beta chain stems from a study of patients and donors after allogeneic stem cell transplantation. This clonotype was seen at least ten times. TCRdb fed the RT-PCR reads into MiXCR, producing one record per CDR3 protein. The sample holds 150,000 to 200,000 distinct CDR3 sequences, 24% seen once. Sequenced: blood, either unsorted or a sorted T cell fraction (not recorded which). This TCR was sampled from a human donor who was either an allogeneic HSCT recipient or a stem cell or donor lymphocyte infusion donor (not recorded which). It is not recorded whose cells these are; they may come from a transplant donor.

The CDR3, as DNA: TGTGCCAGCAGTTTGGGGGATGGCTACACCTTC. It yields the protein CASSLGDGYTF. The chain carries TRBV12-3 or TRBV12-4 and TRBJ1-2, with D possibly TRBD1 on 5 matching bases. This CDR3 has 11 amino acids. Deletions cut 3 bases from V and 6 bases from J, with 5 bases between.